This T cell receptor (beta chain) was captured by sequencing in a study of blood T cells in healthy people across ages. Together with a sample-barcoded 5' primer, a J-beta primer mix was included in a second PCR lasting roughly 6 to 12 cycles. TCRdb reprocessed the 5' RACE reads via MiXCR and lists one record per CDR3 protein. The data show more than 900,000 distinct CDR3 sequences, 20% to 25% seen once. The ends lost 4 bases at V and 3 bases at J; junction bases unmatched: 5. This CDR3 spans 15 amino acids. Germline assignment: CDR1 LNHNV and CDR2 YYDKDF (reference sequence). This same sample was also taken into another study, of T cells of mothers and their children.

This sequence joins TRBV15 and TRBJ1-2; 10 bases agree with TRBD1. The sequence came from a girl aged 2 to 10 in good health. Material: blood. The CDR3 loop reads CATSKWDRGDYGYTF. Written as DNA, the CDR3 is TGTGCCACCAGCAAATGGGACAGGGGTGACTATGGCTACACCTTC. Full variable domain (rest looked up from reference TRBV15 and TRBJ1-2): DAMVIQNPRYQVTQFGKPVTLSCSQTLNHNVMYWYQQKSSQAPKLLFHYYDKDFNNEADTPDNFQSRRPNTSFCFLDIRSPGLGDTAMYLCATSKWDRGDYGYTFGSGTRLTVV.